This note documents a single T cell receptor (beta chain) sequence. Its antigen remains unknown. The CDR3 is 18 amino acids. In germline, CDR1 is SNHLY, CDR2 FYNNEI. The V and J ends lost 1 base and 5 bases respectively, with 21 bases between them. The data were taken from a study of vaccination effects on CD4 cells after COVID-19. Findings of the study overall: Marked clonal contraction of infection- and vaccine-induced clones was seen late after vaccination.

Expansion of antigen-specific CD4+ T cells with viral peptide pools was carried out by the ViraFEST assay before sequencing. CD4+ T cells were isolated after around ten days of culture. The cohort was immunized with two doses of either the BNT162b2 or mRNA-1273 vaccine. The vaccine recipients had no prior SARS-CoV-2 infection, with negative nucleocapsid antibodies. With roughly 9.1 ug/ml peptides and 9 to 10 IU/ml IL-2, fewer than 2.5 million PBMC per well were cultured. A half-medium replacement with IL-2 medium was carried out on days 3 and 7. TCRdb keeps only in-frame clones here, not all; method: immunoSEQ multiplex PCR. Altogether some 34,000 clones are present, more than 75% being singletons, with the ten largest covering about 1.6%.

The clonotype comes from a human donor who received a COVID-19 vaccine. Some clones in this sample may be carry-over from other donors' samples. The sequences come from CD4+ T cells from PBMCs cultured with HCoV-NL63 spike peptides, collected after COVID-19 vaccination. The V gene is TRBV2, the J gene TRBJ1-5; D may be TRBD1 (5 bases). CDR3 in DNA: TGTGCCAGCAGTGAAGGGGACTCTTTAGCTTTAGGTCATCAGCCCCAGCATTTT. Translating it yields CASSEGDSLALGHQPQHF.